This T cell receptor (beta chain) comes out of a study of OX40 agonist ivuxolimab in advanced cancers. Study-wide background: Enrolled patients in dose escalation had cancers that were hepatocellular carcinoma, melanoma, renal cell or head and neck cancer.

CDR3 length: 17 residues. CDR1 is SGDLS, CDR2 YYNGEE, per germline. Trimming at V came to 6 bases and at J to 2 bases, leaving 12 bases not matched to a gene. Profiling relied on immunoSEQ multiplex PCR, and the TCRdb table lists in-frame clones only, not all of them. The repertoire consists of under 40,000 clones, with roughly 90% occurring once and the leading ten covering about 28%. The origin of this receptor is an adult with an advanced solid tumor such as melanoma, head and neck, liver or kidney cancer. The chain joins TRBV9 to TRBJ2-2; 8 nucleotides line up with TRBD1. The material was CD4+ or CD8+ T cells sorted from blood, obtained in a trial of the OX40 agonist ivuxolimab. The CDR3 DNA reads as TGTGCCAGCAAATTGGGGTCAGGGGGCTATAACACCGGGGAGCTGTTTTTT. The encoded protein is CASKLGSGGYNTGELFF.